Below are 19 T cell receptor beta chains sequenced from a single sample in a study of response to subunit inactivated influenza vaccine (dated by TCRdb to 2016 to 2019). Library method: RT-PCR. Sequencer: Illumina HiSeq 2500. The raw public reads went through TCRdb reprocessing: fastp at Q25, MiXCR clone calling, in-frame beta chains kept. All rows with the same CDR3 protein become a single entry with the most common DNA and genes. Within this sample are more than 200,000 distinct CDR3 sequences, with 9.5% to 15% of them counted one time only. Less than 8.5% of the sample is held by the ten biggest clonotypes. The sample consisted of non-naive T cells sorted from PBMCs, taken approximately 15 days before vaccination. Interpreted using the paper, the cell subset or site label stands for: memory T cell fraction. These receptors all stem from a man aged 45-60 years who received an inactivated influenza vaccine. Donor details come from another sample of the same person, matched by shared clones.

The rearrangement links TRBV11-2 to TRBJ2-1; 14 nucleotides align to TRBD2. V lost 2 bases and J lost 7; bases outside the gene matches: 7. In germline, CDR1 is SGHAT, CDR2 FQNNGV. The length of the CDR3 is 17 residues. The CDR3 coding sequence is TGTGCCAGCAGCTTATATCGAAGGACTAGCGGGGGGAATGAGCAGTTCTTC. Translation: CASSLYRRTSGGNEQFF.

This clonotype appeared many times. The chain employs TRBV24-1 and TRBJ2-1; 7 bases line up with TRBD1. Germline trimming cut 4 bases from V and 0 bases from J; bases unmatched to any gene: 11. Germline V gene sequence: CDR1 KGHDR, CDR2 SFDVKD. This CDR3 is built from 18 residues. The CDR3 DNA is TGTGCCACCAGTGACAATGACAGGGCCCTGAGCTCCTACAATGAGCAGTTCTTC. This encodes CATSDNDRALSSYNEQFF.

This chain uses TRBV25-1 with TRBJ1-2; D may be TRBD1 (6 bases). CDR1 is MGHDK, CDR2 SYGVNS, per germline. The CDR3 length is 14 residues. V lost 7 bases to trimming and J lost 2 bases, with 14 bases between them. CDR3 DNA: TGTGCCAGCAATCCAGGAGACAGGAACTATGGCTACACCTTC. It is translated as CASNPGDRNYGYTF.

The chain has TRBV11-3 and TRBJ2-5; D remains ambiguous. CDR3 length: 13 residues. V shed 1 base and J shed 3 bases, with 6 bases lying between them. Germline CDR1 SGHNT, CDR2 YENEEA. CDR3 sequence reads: CASSLAAEETQYF. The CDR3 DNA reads TGTGCCAGCAGCTTAGCGGCGGAAGAGACCCAGTACTTC.

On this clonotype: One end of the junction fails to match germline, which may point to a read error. CDR3 sequence: CSAWGLAKMGAYKEQFF. In DNA, the CDR3 is TGCAGTGCTTGGGGACTAGCGAAAATGGGGGCCTACAAAGAGCAGTTCTTC. The chain couples TRBV20-1 to TRBJ2-1, with 10 positions matching TRBD2. The CDR3 consists of 17 residues. Germline assignment: CDR1 DFQATT and CDR2 SNEGSKA (reference sequence).

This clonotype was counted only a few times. The CDR3 reads CASSYPGTSGKYQETQYF. In nucleotides, the CDR3 is TGTGCCAGCAGTTACCCCGGGACTAGCGGGAAGTACCAAGAGACCCAGTACTTC. The chain recombines TRBV6-5 with TRBJ2-5; 13 nucleotides line up with TRBD2. Trimming took 2 bases from V and 0 from J; bases not matched to a gene: 6. Per the germline V gene, CDR1 is MNHEY and CDR2 is SVGAGI. The CDR3 runs 18 residues.

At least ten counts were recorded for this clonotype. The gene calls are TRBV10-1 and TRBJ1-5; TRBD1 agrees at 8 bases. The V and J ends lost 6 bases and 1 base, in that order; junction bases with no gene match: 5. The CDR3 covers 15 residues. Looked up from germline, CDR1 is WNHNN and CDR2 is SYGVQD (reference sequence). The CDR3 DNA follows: TGCGCCAGCAGAGAAGGACAGGGAAGCAATCAGCCCCAGCATTTT. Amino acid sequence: CASREGQGSNQPQHF.

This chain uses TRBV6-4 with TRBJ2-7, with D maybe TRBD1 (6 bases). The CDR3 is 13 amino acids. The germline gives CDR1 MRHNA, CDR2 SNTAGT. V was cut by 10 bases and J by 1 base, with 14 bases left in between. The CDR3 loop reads CAINRVFSYEQYF. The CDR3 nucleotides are TGTGCCATCAACAGGGTTTTTTCCTACGAGCAGTACTTC.

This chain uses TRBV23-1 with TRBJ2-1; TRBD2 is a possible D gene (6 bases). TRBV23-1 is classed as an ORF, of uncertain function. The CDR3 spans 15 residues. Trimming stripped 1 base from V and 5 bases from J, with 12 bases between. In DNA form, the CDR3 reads TGCGCCAGCAGTCAATTTAGCGGAGGAAACAATGAGCAGTTCTTC. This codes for CASSQFSGGNNEQFF.

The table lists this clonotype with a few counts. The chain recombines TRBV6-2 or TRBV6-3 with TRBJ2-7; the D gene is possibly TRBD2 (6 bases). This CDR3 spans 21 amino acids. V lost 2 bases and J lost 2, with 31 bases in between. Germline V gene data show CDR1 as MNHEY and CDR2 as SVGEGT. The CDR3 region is CASSYQSTRGSSRDWAYEQYF. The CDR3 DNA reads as TGTGCCAGCAGTTACCAATCGACGAGGGGCTCCAGCCGGGACTGGGCCTACGAGCAGTACTTC.

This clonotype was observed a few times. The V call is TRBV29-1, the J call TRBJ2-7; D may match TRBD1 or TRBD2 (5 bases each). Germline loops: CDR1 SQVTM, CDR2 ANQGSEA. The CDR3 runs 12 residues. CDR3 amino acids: CILKGRRYEQYF. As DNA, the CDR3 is TGCATCCTTAAGGGGAGACGCTACGAGCAGTACTTC.

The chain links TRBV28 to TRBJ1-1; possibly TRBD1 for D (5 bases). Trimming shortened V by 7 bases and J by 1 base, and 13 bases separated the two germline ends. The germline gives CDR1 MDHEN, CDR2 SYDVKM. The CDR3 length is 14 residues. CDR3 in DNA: TGTGCCAGCATCGAAGGGACGGCGAACACTGAAGCTTTCTTT. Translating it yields CASIEGTANTEAFF.

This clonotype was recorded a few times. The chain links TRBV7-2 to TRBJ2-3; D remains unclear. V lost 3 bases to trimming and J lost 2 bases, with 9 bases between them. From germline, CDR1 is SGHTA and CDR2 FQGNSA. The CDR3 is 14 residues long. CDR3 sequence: CASSFWGITDTQYF. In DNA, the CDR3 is TGTGCCAGCAGCTTTTGGGGAATCACAGATACGCAGTATTTT.

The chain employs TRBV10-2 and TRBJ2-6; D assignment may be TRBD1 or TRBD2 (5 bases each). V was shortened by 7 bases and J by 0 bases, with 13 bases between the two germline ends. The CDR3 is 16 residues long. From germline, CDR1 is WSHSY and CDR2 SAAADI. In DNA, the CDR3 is TGCGCCAGCATGTCCGGTGGGGGCTCTGGGGCCAACGTCCTGACTTTC. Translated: CASMSGGGSGANVLTF.

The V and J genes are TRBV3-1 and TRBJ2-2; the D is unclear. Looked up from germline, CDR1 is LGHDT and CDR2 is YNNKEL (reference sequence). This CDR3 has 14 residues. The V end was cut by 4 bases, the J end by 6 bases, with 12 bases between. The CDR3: CASSPQVGSGELFF. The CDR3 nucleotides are TGTGCCAGCAGCCCACAAGTGGGGTCCGGGGAGCTGTTTTTT.

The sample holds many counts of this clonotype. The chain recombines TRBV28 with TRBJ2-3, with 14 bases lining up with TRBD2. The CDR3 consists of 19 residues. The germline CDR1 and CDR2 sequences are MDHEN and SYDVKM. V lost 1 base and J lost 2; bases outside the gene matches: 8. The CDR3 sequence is CASSLSGLAGVSFTDTQYF. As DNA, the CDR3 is TGTGCCAGCAGTTTATCGGGACTAGCGGGGGTTTCGTTCACAGATACGCAGTATTTT.

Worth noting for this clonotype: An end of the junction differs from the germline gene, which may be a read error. The CDR3 loop is CTSSMTGNQPQHF. CDR3 nucleotide sequence: TGTACCAGTAGTATGACGGGTAATCAGCCCCAGCATTTT. V is TRBV19 and J is TRBJ1-5; D ambiguous. Germline CDR1 and CDR2: LNHDA and SQIVND (reference sequence). The CDR3 consists of 13 residues.

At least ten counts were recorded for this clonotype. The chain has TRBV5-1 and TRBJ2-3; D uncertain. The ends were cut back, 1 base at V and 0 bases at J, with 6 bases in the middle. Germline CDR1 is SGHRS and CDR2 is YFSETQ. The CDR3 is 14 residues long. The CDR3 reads CASSLLQSTDTQYF. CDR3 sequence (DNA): TGCGCCAGCAGCTTGTTGCAGAGCACAGATACGCAGTATTTT.

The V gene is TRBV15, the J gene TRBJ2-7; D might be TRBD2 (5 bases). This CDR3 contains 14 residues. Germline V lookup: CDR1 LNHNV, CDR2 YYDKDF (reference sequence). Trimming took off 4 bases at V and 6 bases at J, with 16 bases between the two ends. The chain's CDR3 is CATSKRTTGSEQYF. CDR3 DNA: TGTGCCACCAGCAAACGAACGACGGGAAGCGAGCAGTACTTC.